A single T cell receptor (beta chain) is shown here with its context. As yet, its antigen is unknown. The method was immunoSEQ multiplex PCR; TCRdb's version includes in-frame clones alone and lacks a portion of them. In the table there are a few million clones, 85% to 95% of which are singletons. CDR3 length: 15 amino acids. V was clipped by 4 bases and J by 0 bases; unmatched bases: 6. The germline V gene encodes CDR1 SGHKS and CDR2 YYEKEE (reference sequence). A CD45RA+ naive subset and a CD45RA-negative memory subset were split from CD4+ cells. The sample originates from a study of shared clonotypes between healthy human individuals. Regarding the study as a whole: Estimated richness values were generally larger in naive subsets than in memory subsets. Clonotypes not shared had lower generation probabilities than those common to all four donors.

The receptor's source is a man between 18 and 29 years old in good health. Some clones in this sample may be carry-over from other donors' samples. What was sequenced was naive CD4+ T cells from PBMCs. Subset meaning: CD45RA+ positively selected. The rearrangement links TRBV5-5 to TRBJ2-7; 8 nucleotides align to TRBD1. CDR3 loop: CASSQTGASSYEQYF. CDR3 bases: TGTGCCAGCAGCCAGACAGGGGCGAGCTCCTACGAGCAGTACTTC.